These 6 T cell receptor beta chains originate from one sample sequenced in a study of blood T cell repertoires in COVID-19. Using immunoSEQ multiplex PCR, the repertoire was profiled, and TCRdb retains in-frame clones only, with some absent. The sample lists over 25,000 clones, about 81% occurring once. Sequenced: peripheral blood. The origin of the receptors is an elderly man with acute or convalescent COVID-19.

This chain connects TRBV7-9 to TRBJ1-4, with D hard to call. The CDR3 sequence is 13 residues long. Deletions cut 5 bases from V and 8 bases from J, with 12 bases between. The germline V gene has CDR1 SEHNR and CDR2 FQNEAQ (reference sequence). CDR3 sequence reads: CASSPRLREKLFF. CDR3 coding DNA: TGTGCCAGCAGCCCCCGATTGAGGGAAAAACTGTTTTTT.

The chain has TRBV6-2 or TRBV6-3 and TRBJ2-7; unclear D gene. The germline CDR1 and CDR2 sequences are MNHEY and SVGEGT. The V end lost 4 bases, the J end lost 3 bases, and 13 bases lay between the germline ends. This CDR3 is 14 amino acids long. The CDR3 is CASSSTRRSYEQYF. CDR3 bases: TGTGCCAGCAGTTCAACCCGACGGAGCTACGAGCAGTACTTC.

The gene calls are TRBV7-8 and TRBJ2-7; 11 nucleotides match TRBD1. Trimming at V came to 2 bases and at J to 0 bases, leaving 3 bases not matched to a gene. CDR3 length equals 16 residues. In germline, CDR1 is SGHVS, CDR2 FQNEAQ. The CDR3 protein is CASSLRGQGVSYEQYF. The CDR3 DNA is TGTGCCAGCAGCTTAAGGGGACAGGGGGTCTCCTACGAGCAGTACTTC.

This sequence joins TRBV3-1 (or the pseudogene TRBV3-2) and TRBJ1-2; D uncertain. V dropped 1 base and J dropped 2 bases, with 11 bases sitting between them. The CDR3 is 15 residues long. Germline V CDR1 and CDR2: LGHDT, YNNKEL (reference sequence). CDR3 sequence: CASSQVGQLNYGYTF. The DNA of the CDR3 is TGTGCCAGCAGCCAAGTTGGGCAGCTGAACTATGGCTACACCTTC.

The chain combines TRBV11-2 with TRBJ2-7, with 10 bases matching TRBD2. V was clipped by 6 bases and J by 3 bases; unmatched bases: 11. The CDR3 contains 16 residues. The V gene's germline CDR1 is SGHAT and CDR2 FQNNGV. CDR3 amino acids: CASSKALAGVSYEQYF. In DNA, the CDR3 is TGTGCCAGCAGTAAGGCGCTAGCGGGGGTAAGCTACGAGCAGTACTTC.

The rearrangement joins TRBV5-4 to TRBJ1-4, with a weak D call TRBD1 (5 bases). Germline V CDR1 and CDR2: SGHNT, YYREEE (reference sequence). The V end lost 4 bases, the J end lost 5 bases, and 12 bases lay between the germline ends. The CDR3 extends over 14 amino acids. The CDR3 nucleotides are TGTGCCAGCAGCCCGGGGGGACGGAATGAAAAACTGTTTTTT. It specifies CASSPGGRNEKLFF. Looking up the rest from reference TRBV5-4 and TRBJ1-4 gives the full variable domain: ETGVTQSPTHLIKTRGQQVTLRCSSQSGHNTVSWYQQALGQGPQFIFQYYREEENGRGNFPPRFSGLQFPNYSSELNVNALELDDSALYLCASSPGGRNEKLFFGSGTQLSVL.